The 9 T cell receptor beta chains below all came from one sample that was sequenced in a study of neurological immune-mediated disorders. TCRdb analysed the 5' RACE reads with MiXCR anew, one entry per CDR3 protein. This repertoire shows more than 100,000 distinct CDR3 sequences, 10% to 12% found once; its top ten account for approximately 3.3%. Time point: longitudinal time-point 3. Input material: PBMCs. The receptors shown here come from a female donor with HTLV-1-associated myelopathy (HAM/TSP).

The table lists this clonotype with many counts. The rearrangement uses TRBV12-3 or TRBV12-4 and TRBJ1-3; D remains ambiguous. CDR3 length: 14 residues. V lost 3 bases, J lost 0 bases, and 6 bases lay in between. The CDR3 reads CASSFAASGNTIYF. DNA of the CDR3: TGTGCCAGCAGTTTCGCAGCCTCTGGAAACACCATATATTTT.

This clonotype has at least ten counts. This rearrangement joins TRBV20-1 to TRBJ2-2; 8 bases agree with TRBD2. J was trimmed by 3 bases and V by 5 bases; bases with no gene match: 8. From germline, CDR1 is DFQATT and CDR2 SNEGSKA (reference sequence). This CDR3 spans 15 amino acids. The CDR3 region has the DNA TGCAGTGCTGGGGAGGAGCGGGGGTACACCGGGGAGCTGTTTTTT. Its protein product is CSAGEERGYTGELFF.

This clonotype was counted many times. This chain links TRBV5-1 with TRBJ2-3; unclear D gene. The V and J ends lost 1 base and 4 bases respectively, with 13 bases between them. CDR3 length: 15 residues. CDR1 and CDR2 (germline): SGHRS, YFSETQ. For the CDR3, the DNA is TGCGCCAGCAGCTTGCCTCGCCGGACGGCAGATACGCAGTATTTT. The encoded protein is CASSLPRRTADTQYF.

The V call is TRBV20-1, the J call TRBJ2-3; the D is unclear. The CDR3 runs 11 residues. Germline assignment: CDR1 DFQATT and CDR2 SNEGSKA (reference sequence). The V end lost 3 bases, the J end lost 4 bases, and 5 bases lay between the germline ends. DNA for the CDR3: TGCAGTGCTAGGGGGTCAGATACGCAGTATTTT. It yields the protein CSARGSDTQYF.

There are many counts of this clonotype. The V gene is TRBV3-1, the J gene TRBJ1-5; TRBD1 aligns across 7 bases. CDR1 is LGHDT, CDR2 YNNKEL, per germline (reference sequence). With V trimmed by 3 bases and J by 1 base, 0 bases remained unmatched. The CDR3 contains 14 residues. Written as DNA, the CDR3 is TGTGCCAGCAGCCAGACAGGGAGCAATCAGCCCCAGCATTTT. It is translated as CASSQTGSNQPQHF.

The V and J genes are TRBV6-1 and TRBJ2-7; 9 bases match TRBD1. The CDR3 contains 14 residues. The germline gives CDR1 MNHNS, CDR2 SASEGT. Unmatched junction bases numbered 11, after V lost 10 bases and J lost 4 bases. The CDR3: CATHQGQGQYEQYF. CDR3 sequence (DNA): TGTGCCACCCACCAGGGACAGGGTCAATACGAGCAGTACTTC.

Notes on this clonotype: This may arise from a read error, as a much more abundant clone is one base away. V usage is TRBV20-1 and J usage is TRBJ1-1, with D perhaps matching TRBD1 (6 bases). The CDR3 length is 13 residues. In germline, CDR1 is DFQATT, CDR2 SNEGSKA (reference sequence). CDR3 residues: CSASTGTNTEDFF. The CDR3 DNA sequence: TGCAGTGCCTCGACAGGAACGAACACTGAAGATTTCTTT.

This clonotype was counted many times. The gene calls are TRBV7-2 and TRBJ2-3, with 8 nucleotides matching TRBD2. V lost 3 bases, J lost 11 bases, and 10 bases stayed unmatched. CDR3 size: 14 residues. Germline CDR1 is SGHTA and CDR2 is FQGNSA. The CDR3 DNA reads TGTGCCAGCAGCTTGAGAGCGGGGGAGATTGGGCAGTATTTT. Its translation: CASSLRAGEIGQYF.

This clonotype showed up many times. V is TRBV20-1 and J is TRBJ1-1; 7 nucleotides match TRBD1. Trimming took 5 bases from V and 0 from J; bases not matched to a gene: 3. This CDR3 contains 13 residues. Germline-derived CDR1 and CDR2 are DFQATT and SNEGSKA (reference sequence). The CDR3 protein is CSAGDSLNTEAFF. CDR3 nucleotides: TGCAGTGCTGGGGACAGCTTGAACACTGAAGCTTTCTTT.